This T cell receptor beta chain was recovered during a study of cytomegalovirus exposure and HLA in healthy donors. Both 60 Vbeta primers and 13 Jbeta primers went into the PCR. Only in-frame clones appear in the TCRdb table, and some are missing; sequencing was by immunoSEQ multiplex PCR. The sample yields some 39,000 clones, of which the top ten take up over 3.5%. V gave up 0 bases and J gave up 8 bases, with 10 bases separating them. Per germline, CDR1 MNHNS and CDR2 SASEGT. The CDR3 extends over 13 amino acids. The J gene is TRBJ1-2, the V gene TRBV6-1; maybe TRBD1 (6 bases). The clonotype was recovered from a male donor in good health and CMV-seronegative. Sequencing used PBMCs. In nucleotides, the CDR3 is TGTGCCAGCAGTGAAGCTTACAGGGTCGGCTACACCTTC. Translation gives CASSEAYRVGYTF.